The table lists the clone carrying this TCR beta chain with many counts. V lost 6 bases to trimming and J lost 1 base; unmatched junction nucleotides: 3. CDR3 length: 15 amino acids. Germline CDR1 reads MNHNY; CDR2 reads SVGAGI (reference sequence). This record comes from a study of blood T cells in healthy people across ages. With a J-beta primer mix and a sample-barcoded 5' primer, a second PCR ran about 7 to 11 cycles. From the 5' RACE reads, TCRdb called clonotypes with MiXCR, one entry per CDR3 protein. The sample has over 600,000 distinct CDR3 sequences, around 21% seen once. The origin of this receptor is a man aged 65-85 years in good health. Sequenced sample: blood. The V and J genes are TRBV6-6 and TRBJ2-5; 12 bases fit TRBD2. The CDR3 coding sequence is TGTGCCAGCAGACTAGCGGGAGGCACCCAAGAGACCCAGTACTTC. Its protein product is CASRLAGGTQETQYF.